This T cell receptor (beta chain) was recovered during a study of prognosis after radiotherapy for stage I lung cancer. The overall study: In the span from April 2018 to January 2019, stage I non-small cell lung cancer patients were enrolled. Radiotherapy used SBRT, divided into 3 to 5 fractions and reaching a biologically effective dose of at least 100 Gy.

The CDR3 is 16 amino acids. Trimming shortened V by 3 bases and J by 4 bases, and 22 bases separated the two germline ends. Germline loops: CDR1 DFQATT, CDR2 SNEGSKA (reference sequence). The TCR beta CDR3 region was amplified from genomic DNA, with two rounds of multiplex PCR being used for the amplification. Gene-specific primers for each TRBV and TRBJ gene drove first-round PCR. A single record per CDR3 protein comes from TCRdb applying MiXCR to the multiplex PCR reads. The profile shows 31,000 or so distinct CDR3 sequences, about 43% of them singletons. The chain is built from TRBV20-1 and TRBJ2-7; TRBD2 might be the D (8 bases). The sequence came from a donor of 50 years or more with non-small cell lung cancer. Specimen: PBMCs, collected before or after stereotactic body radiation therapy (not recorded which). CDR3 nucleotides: TGCAGTGCTAGTGCTAGCGGGTCTACAGGGGTGTACGAGCAGTACTTC. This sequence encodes CSASASGSTGVYEQYF.